The TCR beta chain described here comes from a study of blood T cells in healthy people across ages. Study findings and constraints: The study found more naive CD4+ cells and higher diversity in long-lived than aged donors. There was no known CMV status for donors, so expanded clonotype changes were possibly confounded. Observed TCR beta diversity showed a strong correlation with the percentage of naive T cells as measured by flow cytometry.

PCR was performed a second time for about 7 to 12 cycles using a sample-barcoded 5' primer and a J-beta primer mix. TCRdb recomputed calls from the 5' RACE reads with MiXCR, one row per CDR3 protein. The table lists around 1,900,000 distinct CDR3 sequences, 39% of them singletons, with around 23% in the top ten. This clonotype was counted only a few times. The antigen is not known. Trimming left V 4 bases short and J 0 bases short, with 17 bases between. The germline V gene has CDR1 SGHRS and CDR2 YFSETQ. The CDR3 is made up of 16 amino acids. Sample: blood. V gene TRBV5-1 combines with J gene TRBJ2-7; maybe TRBD1 (6 bases). The sequence was obtained from a human donor in good health. CDR3 sequence reads: CASSGLDRTSSYEQYF. CDR3 nucleotides: TGCGCCAGCAGCGGACTCGACAGGACCAGCTCCTACGAGCAGTACTTC.